This T cell receptor (beta chain) was recorded in a study of molecular identifiers for immune sequencing clone quantification. Study information: Within a replicate experiment, RNA obtained from either approximately 22,000 or 94,000 naive CD8 cells was divided into five aliquots, and four of those aliquots were then sequenced.

In TCRdb, the PCR reads were re-called with MiXCR into one record per CDR3 protein. The data show about 640,000 distinct CDR3 sequences, nearly 20% seen once. A CD8+CD4-CCR7+CD45RA+ gate was used to sort naive CD8 T cells. V dropped 5 bases and J dropped 5; count of bases not matched to a gene: 18. Germline loops: CDR1 MNHEY, CDR2 SVGEGT. The CDR3 is 19 amino acids. The sequence was obtained from a human donor in good health. Some libraries in this study had Jurkat cell RNA spiked in. This chain joins TRBV6-2 or TRBV6-3 and TRBJ2-5; 12 nucleotides match TRBD2. The material sequenced was naive CD8+ T cells from blood, with Jurkat cell RNA spiked in. Regarding subset: FACS-sorted CD8+CD4-CCR7+CD45RA+ naive T cells. The CDR3: CASSNRDTTSGRPSETQYF. The CDR3 DNA follows: TGTGCCAGCAGTAACCGGGACACAACTAGCGGGAGGCCGTCGGAGACCCAGTACTTC.